This TCR beta chain was found in a study of cytomegalovirus exposure and HLA in healthy donors. Findings and limits, study-wide: In a later analysis, parvovirus B19, influenza, CMV and Epstein-Barr virus appeared linked to several top co-occurrence clusters. Among the sequence variants, a highly shared cluster was likely an artifact of sequencing.

About this clone itself: The antigen remains undetermined.

Primers for the PCR totalled 60 Vbeta and 13 Jbeta. The table came from immunoSEQ multiplex PCR; TCRdb's copy has only in-frame clones and leaves some out. Of around 130,000 clones listed, roughly 79% are singletons. Trimming pared 1 base from V and 2 bases from J, leaving 15 bases between. CDR3 length: 17 residues. Germline-derived CDR1 and CDR2 are SNHLY and FYNNEI. Sequences were obtained from PBMCs. The receptor comes from a woman aged 45-65 years in good health and CMV-seronegative. The chain is built from TRBV2 and TRBJ1-5; weak D call: TRBD1 (5 bases). CDR3 DNA: TGTGCCAGCAGTGAAGAGGGGTGGGTTTCGGGCAATCAGCCCCAGCATTTT. Its protein product is CASSEEGWVSGNQPQHF.